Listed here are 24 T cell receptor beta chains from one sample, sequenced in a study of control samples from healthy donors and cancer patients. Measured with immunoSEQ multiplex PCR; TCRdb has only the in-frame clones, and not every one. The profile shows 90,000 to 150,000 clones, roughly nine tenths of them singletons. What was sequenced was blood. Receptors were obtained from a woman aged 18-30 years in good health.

The CDR3 DNA reads TGTGCCAGCTCTCGGGGGAGTGGGGAGACCCAGTACTTC. Residues: CASSRGSGETQYF. The V call is TRBV28, the J call TRBJ2-5, with D tentatively TRBD2 (6 bases). The CDR3 has 13 amino acids. The germline gives CDR1 MDHEN, CDR2 SYDVKM. The V gene lost 8 bases and the J gene lost 5 bases, with 15 bases spanning the gap.

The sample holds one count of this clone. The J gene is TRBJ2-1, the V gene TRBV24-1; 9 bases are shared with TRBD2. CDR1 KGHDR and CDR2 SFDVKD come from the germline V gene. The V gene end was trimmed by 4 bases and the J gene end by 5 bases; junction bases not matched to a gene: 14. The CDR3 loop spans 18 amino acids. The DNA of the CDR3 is TGTGCCACCAGTGACTCCCCGGGACTAGCTTCCAAAAACAATGAGCAGTTCTTC. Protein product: CATSDSPGLASKNNEQFF.

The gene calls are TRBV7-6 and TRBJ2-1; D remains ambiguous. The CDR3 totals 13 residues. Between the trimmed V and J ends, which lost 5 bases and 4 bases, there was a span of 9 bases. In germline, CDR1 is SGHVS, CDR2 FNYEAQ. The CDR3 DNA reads TGTGCCAGCAGCGCAGACCTATACAATGAGCAGTTCTTC. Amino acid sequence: CASSADLYNEQFF.

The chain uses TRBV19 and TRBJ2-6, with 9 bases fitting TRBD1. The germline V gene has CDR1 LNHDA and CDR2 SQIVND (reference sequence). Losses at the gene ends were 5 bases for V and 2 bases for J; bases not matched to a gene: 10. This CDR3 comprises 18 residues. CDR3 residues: CASSPRDRVFAGANVLTF. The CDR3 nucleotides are TGTGCCAGTAGTCCCCGGGACAGGGTGTTCGCTGGGGCCAACGTCCTGACTTTC.

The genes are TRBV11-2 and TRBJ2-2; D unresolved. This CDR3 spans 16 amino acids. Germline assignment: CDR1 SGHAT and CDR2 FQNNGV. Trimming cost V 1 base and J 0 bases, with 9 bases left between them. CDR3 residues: CASSLGAGANTGELFF. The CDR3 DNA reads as TGTGCCAGCAGCTTAGGGGCAGGCGCGAACACCGGGGAGCTGTTTTTT.

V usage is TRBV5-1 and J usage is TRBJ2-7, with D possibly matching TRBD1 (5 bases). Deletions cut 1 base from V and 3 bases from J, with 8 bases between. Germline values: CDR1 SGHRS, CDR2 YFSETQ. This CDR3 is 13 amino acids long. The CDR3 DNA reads TGCGCCAGCAGCTTGAGACAGAACTACGAGCAGTACTTC. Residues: CASSLRQNYEQYF.

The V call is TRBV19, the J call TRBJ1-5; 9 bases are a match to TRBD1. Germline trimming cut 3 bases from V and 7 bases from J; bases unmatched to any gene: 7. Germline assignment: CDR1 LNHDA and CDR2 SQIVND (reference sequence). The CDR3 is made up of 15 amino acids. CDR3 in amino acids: CASSMVRQGGQPQHF. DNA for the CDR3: TGTGCCAGTAGTATGGTAAGACAGGGGGGACAGCCCCAGCATTTT.

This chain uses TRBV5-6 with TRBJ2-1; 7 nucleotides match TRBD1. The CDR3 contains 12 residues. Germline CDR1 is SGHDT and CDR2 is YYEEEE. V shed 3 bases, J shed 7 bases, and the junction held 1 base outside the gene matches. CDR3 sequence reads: CASSWGQNEQFF. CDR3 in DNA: TGTGCCAGCAGCTGGGGACAGAATGAGCAGTTCTTC.

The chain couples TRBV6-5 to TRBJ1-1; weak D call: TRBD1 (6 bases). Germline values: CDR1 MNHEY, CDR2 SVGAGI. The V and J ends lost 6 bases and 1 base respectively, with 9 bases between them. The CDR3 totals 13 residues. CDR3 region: CASRDRRNTEAFF. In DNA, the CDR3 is TGTGCCAGCAGAGACAGGAGGAACACTGAAGCTTTCTTT.

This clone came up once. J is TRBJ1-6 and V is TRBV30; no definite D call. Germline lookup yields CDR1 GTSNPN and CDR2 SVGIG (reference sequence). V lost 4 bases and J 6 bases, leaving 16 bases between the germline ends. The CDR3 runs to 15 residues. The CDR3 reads CAWTVDRRPNSPLHF. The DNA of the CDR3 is TGTGCCTGGACCGTCGACCGACGGCCTAATTCACCCCTCCACTTT.

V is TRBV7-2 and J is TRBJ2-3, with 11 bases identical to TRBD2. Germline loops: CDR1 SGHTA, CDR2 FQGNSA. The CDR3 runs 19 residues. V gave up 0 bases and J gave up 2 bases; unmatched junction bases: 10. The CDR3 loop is CASSLALLASGGPTDTQYF. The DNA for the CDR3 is TGTGCCAGCAGCTTAGCCCTCTTGGCTAGCGGGGGGCCCACAGATACGCAGTATTTT.

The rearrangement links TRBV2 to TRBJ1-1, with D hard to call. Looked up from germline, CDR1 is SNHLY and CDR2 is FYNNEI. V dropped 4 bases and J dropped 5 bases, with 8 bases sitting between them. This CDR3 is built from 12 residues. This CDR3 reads CASSAGRTEAFF. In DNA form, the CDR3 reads TGTGCCAGCAGTGCGGGGAGAACTGAAGCTTTCTTT.

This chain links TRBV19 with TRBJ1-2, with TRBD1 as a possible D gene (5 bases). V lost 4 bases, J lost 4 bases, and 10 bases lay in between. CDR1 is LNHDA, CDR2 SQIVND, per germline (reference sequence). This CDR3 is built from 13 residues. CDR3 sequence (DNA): TGTGCCAGTAGTAAGGGGAGACCCTATGGCTACACCTTC. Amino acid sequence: CASSKGRPYGYTF.

The CDR3: CASSLTSTEAFF. The CDR3 coding sequence is TGTGCCAGCAGCCTTACGTCCACTGAAGCTTTCTTT. The V call is TRBV7-2, the J call TRBJ1-1; no definite D call. CDR1 SGHTA and CDR2 FQGNSA come from the germline V gene. V lost 5 bases, J lost 4 bases, and 8 bases lay in between. The CDR3 extends over 12 amino acids. The variable domain in full, with the rest retrieved from reference TRBV7-2 and TRBJ1-1, is GAGVSQSPSNKVTEKGKDVELRCDPISGHTALYWYRQSLGQGLEFLIYFQGNSAPDKSGLPSDRFSAERTGGSVSTLTIQRTQQEDSAVYLCASSLTSTEAFFGQGTRLTVV.

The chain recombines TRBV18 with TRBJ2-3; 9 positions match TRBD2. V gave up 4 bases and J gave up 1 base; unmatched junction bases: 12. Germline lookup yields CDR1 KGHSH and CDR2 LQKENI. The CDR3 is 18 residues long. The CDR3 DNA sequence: TGTGCCAGCTCACGGGGTCCTCCAGGCGGGGGGGGCACAGATACGCAGTATTTT. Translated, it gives CASSRGPPGGGGTDTQYF.

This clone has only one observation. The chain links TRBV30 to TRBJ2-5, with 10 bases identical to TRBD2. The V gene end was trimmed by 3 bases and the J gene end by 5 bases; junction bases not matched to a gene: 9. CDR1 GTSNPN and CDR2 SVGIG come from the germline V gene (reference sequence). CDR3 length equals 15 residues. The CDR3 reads CAWSELAGRTETQYF. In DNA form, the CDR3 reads TGTGCCTGGAGCGAACTAGCGGGAAGAACGGAGACCCAGTACTTC.

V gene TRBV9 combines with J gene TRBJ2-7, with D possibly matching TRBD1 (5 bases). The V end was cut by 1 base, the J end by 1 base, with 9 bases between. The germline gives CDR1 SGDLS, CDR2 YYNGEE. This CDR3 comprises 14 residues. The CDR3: CASSVTDRSYEQYF. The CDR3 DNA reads TGTGCCAGCAGCGTAACCGACAGATCCTACGAGCAGTACTTC.

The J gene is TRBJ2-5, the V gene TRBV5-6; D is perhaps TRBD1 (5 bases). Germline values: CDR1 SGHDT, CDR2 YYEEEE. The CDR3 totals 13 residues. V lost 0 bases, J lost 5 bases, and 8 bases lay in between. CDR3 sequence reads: CASSLVAGETQYF. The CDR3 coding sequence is TGTGCCAGCAGCTTGGTTGCAGGGGAGACCCAGTACTTC.

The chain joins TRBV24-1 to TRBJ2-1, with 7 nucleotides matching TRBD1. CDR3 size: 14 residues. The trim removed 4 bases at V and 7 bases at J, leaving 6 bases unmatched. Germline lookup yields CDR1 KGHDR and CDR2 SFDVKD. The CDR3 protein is CATSDFVQGNEQFF. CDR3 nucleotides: TGTGCCACCAGTGACTTCGTACAGGGGAATGAGCAGTTCTTC.

The CDR3 sequence: CASSSVAGSSYEQYF. The CDR3 DNA reads TGCGCCAGCAGCTCCGTGGCGGGGAGCTCCTACGAGCAGTACTTC. The rearrangement links TRBV5-1 to TRBJ2-7; TRBD2 might be the D (6 bases). Trimming pared 3 bases from V and 0 bases from J, leaving 13 bases between. The CDR3 covers 15 residues. Germline V gene data show CDR1 as SGHRS and CDR2 as YFSETQ. Full variable domain (missing parts from reference TRBV5-1 and TRBJ2-7): KAGVTQTPRYLIKTRGQQVTLSCSPISGHRSVSWYQQTPGQGLQFLFEYFSETQRNKGNFPGRFSGRQFSNSRSEMNVSTLELGDSALYLCASSSVAGSSYEQYFGPGTRLTVT.

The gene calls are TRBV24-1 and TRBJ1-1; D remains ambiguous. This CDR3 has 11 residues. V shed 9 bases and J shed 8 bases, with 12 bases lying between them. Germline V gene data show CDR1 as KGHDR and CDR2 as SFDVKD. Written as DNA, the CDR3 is TGTGCCACCTCGCCGATGGGAGAAGCTTTCTTT. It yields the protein CATSPMGEAFF.

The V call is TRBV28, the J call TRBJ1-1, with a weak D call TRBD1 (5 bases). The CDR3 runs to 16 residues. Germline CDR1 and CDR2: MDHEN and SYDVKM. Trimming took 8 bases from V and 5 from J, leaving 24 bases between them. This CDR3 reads CASAGWGSARGTEAFF. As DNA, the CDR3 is TGTGCCAGCGCCGGGTGGGGCAGCGCTCGGGGTACTGAAGCTTTCTTT.

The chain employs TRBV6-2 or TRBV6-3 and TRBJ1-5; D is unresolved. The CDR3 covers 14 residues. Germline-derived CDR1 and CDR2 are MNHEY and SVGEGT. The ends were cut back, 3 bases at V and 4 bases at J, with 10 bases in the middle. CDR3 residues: CASSYQARNQPQHF. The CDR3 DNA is TGTGCCAGCAGTTATCAGGCCCGTAATCAGCCCCAGCATTTT.

Here the CDR3 DNA reads TGTGCCAGTAGTATAGGGGGGTCGAGCGGGAGCCTCGGGGAGCTGTTTTTT. Encoded protein: CASSIGGSSGSLGELFF. The chain couples TRBV19 to TRBJ2-2; 8 bases map to TRBD2. CDR3 size: 17 residues. V lost 1 base, J lost 7 bases, and 11 bases stayed unmatched. From germline, CDR1 is LNHDA and CDR2 SQIVND (reference sequence).